This T cell receptor (beta chain) was sequenced in a study of blood T cell repertoires in COVID-19. The wider study: Some COVID-19 samples were acute and others convalescent; all came from the United States, Italy and Spain. PBMCs, B-cell-depleted T cells, or T cells were the source of the cDNA or gDNA that made up the material.

In the source study's methods: Reference gene primer amplification in the assay estimated nucleated cell counts. Here immunoSEQ multiplex PCR was the method, and the copy in TCRdb shows in-frame clones only, minus some. That table is the source of V, J and clone size, and D and trimming were worked out from the DNA. The table includes about 90,000 clones, about 80% detected once. V was trimmed by 3 bases and J by 6 bases, leaving 6 bases between them. The CDR3 sequence is 11 residues long. Germline loops: CDR1 SGHNT, CDR2 YYREEE (reference sequence). The receptor was isolated from a man in his 60s with acute or convalescent COVID-19. The sequenced material came from peripheral blood. The chain recombines TRBV5-4 with TRBJ1-2; a possible D gene is TRBD1 (5 bases). The CDR3 nucleotides read TGTGCCAGCAGCTCGACAGATGGCTACACCTTC. Translating it yields CASSSTDGYTF. The variable domain in full, with the rest retrieved from reference TRBV5-4 and TRBJ1-2, is ETGVTQSPTHLIKTRGQQVTLRCSSQSGHNTVSWYQQALGQGPQFIFQYYREEENGRGNFPPRFSGLQFPNYSSELNVNALELDDSALYLCASSSTDGYTFGSGTRLTVV.